This T cell receptor beta chain was obtained from a study of PD-L1 blockade in urothelial cancer. Time point here: peripheral blood 6 weeks after treatment start. The repertoire was sequenced with immunoSEQ multiplex PCR; TCRdb's copy has only in-frame clones and lacks some. The repertoire consists of some 120,000 clones, with around 93% occurring once and the leading ten covering around 4%. The CDR3 covers 14 residues. Germline values: CDR1 SEHNR, CDR2 FQNEAQ (reference sequence). The junction had 2 bases not matched to a gene; V was cut back by 1 base and J by 5 bases. This specimen was PBMCs, taken around atezolizumab (anti-PD-L1) treatment. This TCR came from a man in his sixties with urothelial cancer. This sequence joins TRBV7-9 and TRBJ1-5; 7 bases are shared with TRBD1. CDR3 coding DNA: TGTGCCAGCAGCTTAGGAGGGGGCTATCAGCCCCAGCATTTT. Encoded protein: CASSLGGGYQPQHF.